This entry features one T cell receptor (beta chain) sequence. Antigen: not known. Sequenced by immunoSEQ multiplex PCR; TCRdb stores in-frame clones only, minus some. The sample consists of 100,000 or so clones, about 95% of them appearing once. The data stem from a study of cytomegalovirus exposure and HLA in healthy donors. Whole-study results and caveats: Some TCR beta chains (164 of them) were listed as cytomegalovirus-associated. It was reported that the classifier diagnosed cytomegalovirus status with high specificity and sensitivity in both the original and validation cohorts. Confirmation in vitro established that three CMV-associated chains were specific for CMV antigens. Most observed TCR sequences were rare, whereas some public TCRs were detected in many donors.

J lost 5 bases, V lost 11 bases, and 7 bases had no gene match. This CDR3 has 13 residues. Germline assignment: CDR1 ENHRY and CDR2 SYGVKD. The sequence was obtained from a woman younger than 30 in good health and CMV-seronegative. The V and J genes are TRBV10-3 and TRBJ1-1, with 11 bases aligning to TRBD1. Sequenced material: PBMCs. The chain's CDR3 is CAAGQGARTEAFF. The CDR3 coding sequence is TGTGCCGCCGGACAGGGGGCGAGGACTGAAGCTTTCTTT.